This entry features one TCR beta chain sequence. This clonotype occurred many times. This clone's antigen is unknown. Per-base quality was not reported, and no clone a single base away is much larger than it. The TCR beta CDR3 regions were amplified from RNA transcripts. The first round of RT-PCR for the TCR CDR3 was performed with the HTBI primer set and the Qiagen OneStep RT-PCR kit. The libraries were constructed in a second round of multiplex PCR and then size-selected and purified. Paired-end sequencing of the libraries was performed with 100 bp reads on an Illumina HiSeq2000. The original methods were these. SOAPnuke was used to process the raw data, removing reads that contained adapters or uncalled bases, had a mean Phred below 15, or lacked an exact match to the constant primer or identifier. COPE v1.2.5 was used to merge high-quality paired reads, and clonotypes were defined as unique nucleotide sequences. Clonotypes were aligned to IMGT TRBV, TRBD and TRBJ reference segments using MiTCR v1.1. The analysis included only V-J combinations with a frequency above 0.0001, which together covered roughly 99% of the repertoires. A TCS score was defined as the ratio between F50 (clonal expansion) and ExV (chaos), using BLOSUM62-based TCRdist between CDR3 peptides within each V-J. Welch's t-statistics and random forest reduced roughly 540 V-J features to roughly 13, which were used in a naive Bayes classifier (R e1071). TCRdb cleaned the public reads at Q25 with fastp, built clones with MiXCR and kept in-frame beta chains. Rows merge per CDR3 protein into single entries with the most common DNA and genes. These V and J calls rely on TCRdb rather than the paper's analysis. Across this sample there are around 350,000 distinct CDR3 sequences, with 17% seen only once. Of the sample, around a third falls within the top ten clones.

The sample originates from a study of T cells in Graves' hyperthyroidism and ophthalmopathy (dated by TCRdb to the late 2010s). Background for the entire study: Peripheral blood was sampled at the time of initial diagnosis, prior to any treatment. A discovery cohort of about a hundred patients, approximately 45 with Graves' ophthalmopathy and 55 to 60 with stable Graves' hyperthyroidism, was used to find distinguishing TCR V-J signatures. After sampling, hyperthyroidism patients received methimazole starting at 30 mg daily, and ophthalmopathy patients received high-dose intravenous methylprednisolone. According to the paper, TCR Vbeta CDR3 sequencing was carried out on roughly 130 peripheral blood samples, which came from some 41 ophthalmopathy, 70 to 80 hyperthyroidism and approximately 17 progressor patients. The roughly 91 discovery patients were randomly split 7:3 into training and test sets. Prospective prediction of ophthalmopathy was tested in an independent validation cohort of 18 to 20 hyperthyroidism patients and 15 to 17 patients who later progressed to ophthalmopathy. In addition, the study compared T-cell repertoires in thyroid tissue and in blood from several Graves' hyperthyroidism patients.

Sequences GTSNPN (CDR1) and SVGIG (CDR2) are obtained from the germline V gene (reference sequence). Trimmed from V: 2 bases; trimmed from J: 1 base; junction bases lacking a gene match: 6. Including cysteine and phenylalanine, the CDR3 has 16 amino acids. The retained sequence is limited to the CDR3, 48 bases, with the frame set at the first base. Overall results and qualifications from the work: A 13 V-J signature model separated ophthalmopathy from stable hyperthyroidism, with nearly 90% sensitivity and 81.08% specificity in cross-validation and 80%/75% in testing. In validation, the model predicted progression to ophthalmopathy a median of approximately 6.6 months before onset, with roughly 68% sensitivity and about 72% specificity. Most expanded thyroid clonotypes (frequency above 0.001) were also found in blood, which suggests that blood repertoires may mirror thyroid immune responses. No statistical method was used to set the sample size in advance, and investigators knew the group allocation.

Hyperthyroidism patients were newly diagnosed, with disease duration under 2 months, and aged 18 to 65 years. Exclusion was applied to patients with uncontrolled infections, other autoimmune diseases, pregnancy or lactation. Diagnoses relied on clinical symptoms, serum thyroxine and TRAb, thyroid ultrasound and orbital computed tomography. Blood from progressor patients was collected at the time of first diagnosis with hyperthyroidism, before any ophthalmopathy symptoms had appeared. PBMCs were isolated from about 9 ml of fresh peripheral blood by Ficoll-Paque density gradient centrifugation. Progressor patients were defined as those initially diagnosed with Graves' hyperthyroidism in whom ophthalmopathy developed during follow-up. Total RNA was extracted with Trizol reagent, and quality was checked on an Agilent 2100 Bioanalyzer.

The sample taken for sequencing was blood. The receptor was isolated from a woman aged 25 to 39 with Graves' hyperthyroidism that later progressed to Graves' ophthalmopathy. The chain joins TRBV30 to TRBJ2-3, and 10 bases in between align with TRBD2. The CDR3 has the sequence CAWSTGLAIRTDTQYF. The DNA sequence follows: TGTGCCTGGAGTACGGGACTAGCGATCCGCACAGATACGCAGTATTTT. Supplemented by the reference TRBV30 and TRBJ2-3 proteins around the CDR3, the complete variable domain is SQTIHQWPATLVQPVGSPLSLECTVEGTSNPNLYWYRQAAGRGLQLLFYSVGIGQISSEVPQNLSASRPQDRQFILSSKKLLLSDSGFYLCAWSTGLAIRTDTQYFGPGTRLTVL.